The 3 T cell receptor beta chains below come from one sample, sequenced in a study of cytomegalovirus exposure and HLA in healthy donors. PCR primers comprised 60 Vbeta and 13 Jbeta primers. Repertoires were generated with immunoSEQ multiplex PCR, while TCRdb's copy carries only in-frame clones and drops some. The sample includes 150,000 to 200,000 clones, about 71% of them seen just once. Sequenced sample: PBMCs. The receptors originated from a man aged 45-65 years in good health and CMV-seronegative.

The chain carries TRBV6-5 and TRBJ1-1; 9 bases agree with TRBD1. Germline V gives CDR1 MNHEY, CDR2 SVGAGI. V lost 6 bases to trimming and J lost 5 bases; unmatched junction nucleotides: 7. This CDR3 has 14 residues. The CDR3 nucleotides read TGTGCCAGCAGCGACCGGGACAGGGTAACTGAAGCTTTCTTT. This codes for CASSDRDRVTEAFF.

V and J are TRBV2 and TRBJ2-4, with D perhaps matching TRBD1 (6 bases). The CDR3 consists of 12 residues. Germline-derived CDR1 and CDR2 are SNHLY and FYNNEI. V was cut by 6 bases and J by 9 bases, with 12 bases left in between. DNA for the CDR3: TGTGCCAGCAGGGGGGCCCAGGCCATTCAGTACTTC. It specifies CASRGAQAIQYF.

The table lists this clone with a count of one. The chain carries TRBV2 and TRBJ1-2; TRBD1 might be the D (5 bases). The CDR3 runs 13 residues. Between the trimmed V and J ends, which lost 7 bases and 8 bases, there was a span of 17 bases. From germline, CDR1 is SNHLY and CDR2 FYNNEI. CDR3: CASTILGPGGYTF. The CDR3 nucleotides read TGTGCCAGCACCATCCTAGGACCAGGGGGCTACACCTTC.